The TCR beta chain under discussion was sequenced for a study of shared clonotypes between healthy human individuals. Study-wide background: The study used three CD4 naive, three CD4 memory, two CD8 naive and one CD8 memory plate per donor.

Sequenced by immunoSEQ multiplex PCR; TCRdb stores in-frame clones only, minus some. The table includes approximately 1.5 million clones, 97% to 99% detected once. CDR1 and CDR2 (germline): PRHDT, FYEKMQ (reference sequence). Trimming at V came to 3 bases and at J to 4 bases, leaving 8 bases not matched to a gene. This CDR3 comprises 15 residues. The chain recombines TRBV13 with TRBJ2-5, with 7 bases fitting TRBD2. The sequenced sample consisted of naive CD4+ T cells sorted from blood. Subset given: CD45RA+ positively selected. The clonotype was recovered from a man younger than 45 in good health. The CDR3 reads CASSFGPPGGETQYF. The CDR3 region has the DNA TGTGCCAGCAGCTTTGGGCCTCCGGGGGGAGAGACCCAGTACTTC.